This T cell receptor (beta chain) was retrieved from a study of T-cell memory formation after mild COVID-19. Study-level background: There were largely donor-specific TCR clusters.

Trimming at V came to 4 bases and at J to 3 bases, leaving 9 bases not matched to a gene. Germline values: CDR1 LGHNA, CDR2 YSLEER. The length of the CDR3 is 16 residues. Study findings and constraints: Clones contracting day 15 to 85 were balanced CD4/CD8; later expanders leaned CD4+. Among CD4+ contracting clones, most were CM and EM, and CD8+ ones EMRA.

As regards this clonotype: Antigen unknown.

The authors produced TCR alpha and TCR beta cDNA libraries with sample barcodes and UMIs by 5'RACE using constant-segment primers. TCRdb reanalysed the 5' RACE reads using MiXCR and keeps one entry per CDR3 protein. The profile covers 170,000 or so distinct CDR3 sequences, with 20% to 25% appearing a single time and approximately 22% taken by the ten largest. Sequencing was done on a sample of PBMCs or a T cell subset sorted from them (not recorded which). This sequence joins TRBV4-3 and TRBJ2-7; 10 positions agree with TRBD1. The sequence was collected from an adult woman who had mild COVID-19 (a few samples of this study predate the infection). Cell type and time point are not known. CDR3 DNA: TGCGCCAGCAGCCGGGACAGGGGAATGGGAAACTACGAGCAGTACTTC. Its protein product is CASSRDRGMGNYEQYF.